A selection of T cell receptor beta chains follows, all from one sample in a study of cytomegalovirus exposure and HLA in healthy donors. Libraries were prepared by immunoSEQ multiplex PCR; TCRdb keeps only in-frame clonotypes and omits some of them. The table has 100,000 to 150,000 clones, 88% seen once. Sequenced sample: PBMCs. Source of these receptors: a young man in good health and CMV-seronegative. Each CDR3 is given with its conserved first and last residue. A D gene is named only where the DNA matches it firmly. Clone size, where shown, is once, few, many, or a class for clones that have expanded.

TRBJ1-1	NA	14	NA	TRBV25-1	TGTGCCAGCAGTCCGCCAGCGGAAAGGAGGGTAGCTTTCTTT	CASSPPAERRVAFF
TRBJ1-2	NA	15	few	TRBV6-5	TGTGCCAGCAGCCGAACTAGGACAGCTGACTATGGCTACACCTTC	CASSRTRTADYGYTF
TRBJ2-7	NA	17	NA	TRBV5-5	TGTGCCAGCAGCTTAAGCAAATGGACGGAGGTCCTCTACGAGCAGTACTTC	CASSLSKWTEVLYEQYF
TRBJ2-5	NA	13	NA	TRBV6-5	TGTGCCAGCAGTTCCCGACTGCAAGAGACCCAGTACTTC	CASSSRLQETQYF
TRBJ2-1	NA	14	NA	TRBV30	TGTGCCTGGAGTGGAACGGGACTTTACAATGAGCAGTTCTTC	CAWSGTGLYNEQFF
TRBJ2-1	TRBD2	14	NA	TRBV29-1	TGCAGCGTTGAAGATAGCGGGAGCTCGAATGAGCAGTTCTTC	CSVEDSGSSNEQFF
TRBJ2-3	TRBD2	14	NA	TRBV29-1	TGCAGCGTTGATTCTAGCGGGAGCACAGATACGCAGTATTTT	CSVDSSGSTDTQYF
TRBJ2-1	NA	14	NA	TRBV9	TGTGCCAGCAACAATGGAGTCCCCTCGTATGAGCAGTTCTTC	CASNNGVPSYEQFF
TRBJ2-5	NA	14	NA	TRBV5-5	TGTGCCAGCAGCTTAACATGGCAGCAAGAGACCCAGTACTTC	CASSLTWQQETQYF
TRBJ1-2	TRBD1	12	NA	TRBV19	TGTGCCAGTAGGGGACAGCTCTATGGCTACACCTTC	CASRGQLYGYTF
TRBJ2-3	TRBD2	14	NA	TRBV6-1	TGTGCCAGTAGGCTAGCGGGAGAGGCAGATACGCAGTATTTT	CASRLAGEADTQYF
TRBJ1-2	NA	15	NA	TRBV19	TGTGCCAGTAGTATAGTTCCGGGAGCTAACTATGGCTACACCTTC	CASSIVPGANYGYTF